This T cell receptor beta chain emerged from a study of beta chain features in type 1 diabetes. Study-wide points: All four CD4+ subsets of Type 1 diabetes patients contained TCRB CDR3s that were moderately but significantly shorter.

Regarding this clone: Antigen: not known.

Isolated RNA was reverse transcribed in full, so expressed TCRB transcripts were sequenced. Some clones are missing from TCRdb's copy, which holds only in-frame ones; the method was immunoSEQ multiplex PCR. The repertoire holds about 280,000 clones, about 15% seen once, with approximately 0.015% in the top ten. The CDR3 covers 13 residues. Germline values: CDR1 SGHRS, CDR2 YFSETQ. Trimming cost V 1 base and J 4 bases, with 8 bases left between them. The TCR comes from a man aged 18 to 29 with type 1 diabetes. Sequencing was carried out using naive CD4+ T cells from blood. The chain links TRBV5-1 to TRBJ2-5; TRBD2 is a possible D gene (5 bases). The CDR3 sequence: CASSLRGRETQYF. The DNA of the CDR3 is TGCGCCAGCAGCTTGAGAGGGAGAGAGACCCAGTACTTC.